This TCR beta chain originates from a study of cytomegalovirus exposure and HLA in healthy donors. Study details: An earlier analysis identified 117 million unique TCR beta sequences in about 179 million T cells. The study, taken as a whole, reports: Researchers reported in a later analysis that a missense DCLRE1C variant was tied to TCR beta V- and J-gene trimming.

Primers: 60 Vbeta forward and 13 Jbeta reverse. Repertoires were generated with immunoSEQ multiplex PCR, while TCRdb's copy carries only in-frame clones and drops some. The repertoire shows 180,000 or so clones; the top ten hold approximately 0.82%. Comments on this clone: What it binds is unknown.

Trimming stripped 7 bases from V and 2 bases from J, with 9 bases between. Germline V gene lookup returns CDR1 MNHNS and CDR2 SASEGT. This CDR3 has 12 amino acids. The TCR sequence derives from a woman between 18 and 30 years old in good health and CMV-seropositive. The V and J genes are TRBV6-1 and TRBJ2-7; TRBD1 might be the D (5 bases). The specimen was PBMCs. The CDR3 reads CASTGPPYEQYF. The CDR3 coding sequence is TGTGCCAGCACAGGGCCACCCTACGAGCAGTACTTC.